This T cell receptor beta chain was recovered during a study of T cells expressing NK-cell markers. Study details: Repertoire data for TCR beta were derived from sorted T cells (CD3+CD56+NKG2C+, CD3+CD56+NKG2C- and CD3+CD56-NKG2C+).

This CDR3 contains 13 residues. Germline loops: CDR1 SGHVS, CDR2 FNYEAQ. TCRdb re-called the 5' RACE reads and shows each CDR3 protein once, DNA omitted. The sample totals about 550,000 distinct CDR3 sequences; its top ten clones hold roughly 3.4%. The specimen sequenced was blood T cells: a sorted CD56 or NKG2C T cell subset, CD4+ or CD8+ T cells, or bulk PBMC T cells (not recorded which). The clonotype was recovered from a man aged 18 to 30 in good health. The rearrangement joins TRBV7-6 to TRBJ1-5. CDR3: CASSSDINQPQHF.